This passage covers 9 T cell receptor beta chains from one sample sequenced in a study of shared clonotypes between healthy human individuals. The method was immunoSEQ multiplex PCR; TCRdb's version includes in-frame clones alone and lacks a portion of them. The sample consists of about 2.5 million clones, roughly 90% of them appearing once. Sample: naive CD4+ T cells from PBMCs. Subset of the sample: CD45RA+ positively selected. The receptors were sampled from a man aged 18 to 29 in good health. Some clones in this sample may be carry-over from other donors' samples.

As for this clone: Different DNA sequences within this sample yield the same CDR3. The chain combines TRBV2 with TRBJ1-5; D gene unclear. CDR1 SNHLY and CDR2 FYNNEI come from the germline V gene. V lost 1 base to trimming and J lost 2 bases, with 3 bases between them. The CDR3 length is 13 residues. In DNA form, the CDR3 reads TGTGCCAGCAGTGAAGAGGGCAATCAGCCCCAGCATTTT. It yields the protein CASSEEGNQPQHF.

The chain combines TRBV27 with TRBJ2-7; 8 bases are shared with TRBD2. Trimming at V came to 7 bases and at J to 1 base, leaving 9 bases not matched to a gene. The CDR3 runs 15 residues. Germline V CDR1 and CDR2: MNHEY, SMNVEV (reference sequence). The CDR3: CASTSTSALSYEQYF. The CDR3 region has the DNA TGTGCCAGCACCTCGACTAGCGCTTTATCCTACGAGCAGTACTTC.

The gene calls are TRBV6-1 and TRBJ1-2; D may be TRBD1 (5 bases). Germline lookup yields CDR1 MNHNS and CDR2 SASEGT. Trimming shortened V by 2 bases and J by 1 base, and 14 bases separated the two germline ends. This CDR3 spans 16 amino acids. This CDR3 reads CASSELTGWDNYGYTF. The CDR3 region has the DNA TGTGCCAGCAGTGAATTAACAGGCTGGGATAACTATGGCTACACCTTC.

This chain connects TRBV4-3 to TRBJ2-2; maybe TRBD1 (6 bases). The CDR3 extends over 14 amino acids. V was trimmed by 4 bases and J by 7 bases, leaving 13 bases between them. Germline CDR1 reads LGHNA; CDR2 reads YSLEER. CDR3 nucleotides: TGCGCCAGCAGCCGTACAGGGTTAGACGGGGAGCTGTTTTTT. Translating it yields CASSRTGLDGELFF.

Only one count was recorded for this clone. The J gene is TRBJ1-2, the V gene TRBV27, with D possibly TRBD1 on 5 matching bases. This CDR3 has 8 amino acids. The germline gives CDR1 MNHEY, CDR2 SMNVEV (reference sequence). CDR3 protein: CAGAGYTF. CDR3 nucleotide sequence: TGTGCAGGGGCTGGCTACACCTTC.

The chain recombines TRBV27 with TRBJ2-7; 9 nucleotides agree with TRBD1. J lost 6 bases, V lost 4 bases, and 13 bases had no gene match. This CDR3 is built from 16 residues. The germline gives CDR1 MNHEY, CDR2 SMNVEV (reference sequence). CDR3 sequence (DNA): TGTGCCAGCAGTTACCGTTCACAGGGGGCTGGGGGCGAGCAGTACTTC. This translates into CASSYRSQGAGGEQYF.

The CDR3 loop is CAWSGAAYSYNEQFF. The CDR3, as DNA: TGTGCCTGGAGCGGAGCGGCCTATTCCTACAATGAGCAGTTCTTC. V gene TRBV30 combines with J gene TRBJ2-1, with a tentative D call TRBD2 (5 bases). The V gene lost 3 bases and the J gene lost 1 base, with 13 bases spanning the gap. The CDR3 has 15 amino acids. Germline V gene data show CDR1 as GTSNPN and CDR2 as SVGIG (reference sequence).

This chain joins TRBV7-3 and TRBJ2-1; D unclear. The germline V and J ends were trimmed by 5 bases and 0 bases, with 14 bases remaining between them. The CDR3 covers 16 residues. CDR1 and CDR2 from the germline V gene are SGHTA and FQGTGA. The CDR3 DNA follows: TGTGCCAGCAGCCCACAAGACATTAGCTCCTACAATGAGCAGTTCTTC. Residues: CASSPQDISSYNEQFF.

V gene TRBV19 combines with J gene TRBJ1-2; D possibly corresponds to TRBD1 (6 bases). This CDR3 spans 15 amino acids. CDR1 is LNHDA and CDR2 is SQIVND in the germline V gene (reference sequence). V gave up 5 bases and J gave up 6 bases, with 19 bases separating them. CDR3 DNA sequence: TGTGCCAGTAGTGGGGGGCCAGCGCGCCTGGATGGCTACACCTTC. Its protein product is CASSGGPARLDGYTF.